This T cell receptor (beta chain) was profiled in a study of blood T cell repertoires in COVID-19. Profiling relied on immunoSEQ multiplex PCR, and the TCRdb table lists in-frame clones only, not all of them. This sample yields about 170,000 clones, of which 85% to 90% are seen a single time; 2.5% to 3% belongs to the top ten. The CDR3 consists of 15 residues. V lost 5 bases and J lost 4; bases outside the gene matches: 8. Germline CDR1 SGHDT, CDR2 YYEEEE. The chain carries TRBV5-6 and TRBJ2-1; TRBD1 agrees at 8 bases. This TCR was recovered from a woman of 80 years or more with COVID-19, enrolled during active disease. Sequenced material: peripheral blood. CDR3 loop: CASRLGQGTYNEQFF. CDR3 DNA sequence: TGTGCCAGCAGACTCGGACAGGGAACATACAATGAGCAGTTCTTC.